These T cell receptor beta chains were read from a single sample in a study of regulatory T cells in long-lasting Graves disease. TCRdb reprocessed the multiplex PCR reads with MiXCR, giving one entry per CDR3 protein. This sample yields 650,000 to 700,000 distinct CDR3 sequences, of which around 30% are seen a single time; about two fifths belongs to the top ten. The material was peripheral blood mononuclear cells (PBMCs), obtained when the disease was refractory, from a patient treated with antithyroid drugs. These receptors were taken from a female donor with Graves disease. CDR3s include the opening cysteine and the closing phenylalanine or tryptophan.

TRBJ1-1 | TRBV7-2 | CASSSGPGTEAFF
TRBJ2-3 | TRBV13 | CASSPRLAGGTDTQYF
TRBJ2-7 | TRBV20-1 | CSAQLGTGRYEQYF
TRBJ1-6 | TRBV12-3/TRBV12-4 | CASSAQVGSTSPLHF
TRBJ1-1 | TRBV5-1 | CASSLWGLEGVTEAFF
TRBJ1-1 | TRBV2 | CASSPDGNTEAFF
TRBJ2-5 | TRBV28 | CASSHLLAGDEETQYF
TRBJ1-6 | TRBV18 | CASSPEGPANNSPLHF
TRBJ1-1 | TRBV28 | CASQQSFKYRMNTEAFF
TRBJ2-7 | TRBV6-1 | CASSERHEQYF
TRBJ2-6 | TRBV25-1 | CASSALGSGANVLTF
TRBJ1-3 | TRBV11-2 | CASSLYGTIYF
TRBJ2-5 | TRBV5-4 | CASSQDLPSGIQETQYF
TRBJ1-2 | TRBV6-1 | CAIASSRDSLGGYTF
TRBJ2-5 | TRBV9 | CASSVTGKGTETQYF
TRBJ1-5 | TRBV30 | CAWRNTQGVNQPQHF
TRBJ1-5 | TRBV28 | CASSLKDRAHSNQPQHF
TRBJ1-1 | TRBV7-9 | CASSLARTPMNTEAFF
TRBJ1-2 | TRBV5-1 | CASPPPGTGWGYTF
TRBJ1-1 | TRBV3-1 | CASSQYPGQDTEAFF
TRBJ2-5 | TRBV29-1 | CSVQGPGGTQYF
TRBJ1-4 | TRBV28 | CASSLSQFATNEKLFF
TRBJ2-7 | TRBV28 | CASSASGSYEQYF
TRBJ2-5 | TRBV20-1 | CSARVLAGGWETQYF
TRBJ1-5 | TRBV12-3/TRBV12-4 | CASSGGTVQPQHF
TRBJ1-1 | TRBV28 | CASSQMTGDLNTEAFF
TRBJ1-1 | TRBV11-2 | CASSRGLPNTEAFF
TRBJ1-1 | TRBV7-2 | CASSLGAGRNTEAFF
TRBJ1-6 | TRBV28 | CASSKVGRGISPLHF
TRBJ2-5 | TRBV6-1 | CASSHRVLGETQYF
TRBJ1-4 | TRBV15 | CATSRERRSNEKLFF
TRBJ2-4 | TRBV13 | CASSLRANKNIQYF
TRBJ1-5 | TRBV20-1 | CSASSRQGYQPQHF
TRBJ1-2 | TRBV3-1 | CASSQVPGSPANYGYTF
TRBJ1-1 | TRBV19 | CASLGGWTNTEAFF
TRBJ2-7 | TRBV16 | CASSQKPVAGGGEQYF
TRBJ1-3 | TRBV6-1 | CASSEVSVPGNTIYF
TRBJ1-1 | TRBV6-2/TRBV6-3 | CASRPGQPTEAFF
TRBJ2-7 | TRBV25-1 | CASRTVGPNYEQYF
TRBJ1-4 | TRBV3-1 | CASSRNRRQGGDEKLFF
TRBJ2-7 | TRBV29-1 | CSGASGQGGEQYF
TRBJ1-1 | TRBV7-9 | CASSPDRGRNTEAFF
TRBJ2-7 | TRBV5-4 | CATSIWWDRGPYEQYF
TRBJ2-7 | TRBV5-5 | CASSQLDSYEQYF
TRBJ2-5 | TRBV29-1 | CSVEDGGRGEQETQYF
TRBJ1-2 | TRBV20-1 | CSFRDEDTMRLNGYTF
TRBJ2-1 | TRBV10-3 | CAISELLPGLANNEQFF
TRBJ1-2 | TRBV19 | CASSSTWADSYGYTF
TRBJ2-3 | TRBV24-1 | CATSDGDTDTQYF
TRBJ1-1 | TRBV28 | CASQGTVEAFF
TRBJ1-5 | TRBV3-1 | CASSPSDRINQPQHF
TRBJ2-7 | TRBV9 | CASSVGTETYEQYF
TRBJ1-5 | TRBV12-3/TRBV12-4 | CASSLAVGTGLDQPQHF
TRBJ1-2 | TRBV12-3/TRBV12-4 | CASSPGTDNYGYTF
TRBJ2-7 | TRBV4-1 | CASSQDPPGALMYEQYF
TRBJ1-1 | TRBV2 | CASSEATVREAFF
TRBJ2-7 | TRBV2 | CASSEYVGTDSYEQYF
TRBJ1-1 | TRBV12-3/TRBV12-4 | CASSSNTGAGTEAFF
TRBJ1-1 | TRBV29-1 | CSVGQGVEAFF